This entry concerns a single T cell receptor (beta chain). The CDR3 sequence is 15 residues long. Germline V gene lookup returns CDR1 DFQATT and CDR2 SNEGSKA (reference sequence). Trimming pared 5 bases from V and 2 bases from J, leaving 17 bases between. These data come from a study of blood T cells in healthy people across ages. The authors ran a second PCR of about 6 to 12 cycles using a sample-barcoded 5' primer and a J-beta primer mix. Via MiXCR, TCRdb re-called the 5' RACE reads, giving one row per CDR3 protein. Among 750,000 or so distinct CDR3 sequences listed, roughly 25% were seen once. These sequences were also reported in another study, on T cells of mothers and their children.

This rearrangement joins TRBV20-1 to TRBJ2-3, with D perhaps TRBD1 or TRBD2 (5 bases each). The specimen was blood. This clonotype was sampled from a boy between 5 and 17 years old in good health. This chain's CDR3 is CSAGRRGTPTDTQYF. CDR3 nucleotides: TGCAGTGCTGGTCGCCGGGGCACCCCCACAGATACGCAGTATTTT.